This TCR beta chain derives from a study of cytomegalovirus exposure and HLA in healthy donors. Produced via immunoSEQ multiplex PCR; TCRdb's table is partial and in-frame only. The sample shows 250,000 to 400,000 clones, 88% of them seen only once. Germline V gene lookup returns CDR1 MNHNS and CDR2 SASEGT. The ends lost 2 bases at V and 5 bases at J; junction bases unmatched: 8. The CDR3 sequence is 15 residues long. The sequenced sample consisted of PBMCs. The chain combines TRBV6-1 with TRBJ2-5; 7 nucleotides match TRBD1. The clonotype was recovered from a man between 25 and 39 years old in good health and CMV-seronegative. CDR3 bases: TGTGCCAGCAGTGAAATGAGGGGGCTTTGGGAGACCCAGTACTTC. Translated, it gives CASSEMRGLWETQYF.